This TCR beta chain was captured in a study of PD-L1 blockade in urothelial cancer. Study at large: Of prior chemotherapy regimens, patients had received between 0 and 3. When blood samples were assessed, the median T cell count was about 140,000.

As to time point: pretreatment peripheral blood. Patients had locally advanced or metastatic urothelial carcinoma. Each PCR received spiked synthetic TCR analog templates. The repertoire was sequenced with immunoSEQ multiplex PCR; TCRdb's copy has only in-frame clones and lacks some. The table includes tens of thousands of clones, roughly nine tenths detected once. V lost 5 bases to trimming and J lost 3 bases; unmatched junction nucleotides: 12. Germline CDR1 SEHNR, CDR2 FQNEAQ (reference sequence). The CDR3 has 16 amino acids. The origin of this receptor is a woman aged 55-69 years with urothelial cancer. The chain carries TRBV7-9 and TRBJ2-7; 8 nucleotides match TRBD1. Sequences were derived from PBMCs, sampled around atezolizumab (anti-PD-L1) treatment. The CDR3 DNA reads TGTGCCAGCAGCCCTAGTGGGCAGGGGGCTAACTACGAGCAGTACTTC. Amino acid sequence: CASSPSGQGANYEQYF.